The present TCR beta chain was sequenced within a study of blood T cells in healthy people across ages. It was with a sample-barcoded 5' primer and a J-beta primer mix that a second PCR of roughly 7 to 12 cycles was run. A template-switch adaptor that had 12 random nucleotides put a tag on each cDNA molecule. Each of the samples gave a minimum of 2.5 million paired-end reads that contained CDR3. TCRdb reanalysed the 5' RACE reads using MiXCR and keeps one entry per CDR3 protein. The sample records roughly 1,000,000 distinct CDR3 sequences, less than 25% being singletons. The same data also contributed to another study, on T cells of mothers and their children.

Source material: blood. The receptor was derived from a girl aged 2 to 10 in good health.

In DNA form, the CDR3 reads TGTGCCAGCAGCTTGGCCGCCAGAGGGCAAGAGACCCAGTACTTC. The encoded protein is CASSLAARGQETQYF. This chain links TRBV5-6 with TRBJ2-5, with TRBD2 as a possible D gene (5 bases). Trimming shortened V by 0 bases and J by 2 bases, and 11 bases separated the two germline ends. Germline CDR1 is SGHDT and CDR2 is YYEEEE. The CDR3 spans 15 residues.